The present T cell receptor (beta chain) was sequenced within a study of blood T cell repertoires in COVID-19. Study in general: Researchers got acute and convalescent COVID-19 samples from the United States, Italy and Spain. From T cells, B-cell-depleted T cells, or PBMCs came the material, which was cDNA or gDNA.

The authors' processing: Reference gene primer amplification yielded estimated nucleated cell counts. Method: immunoSEQ multiplex PCR; TCRdb's copy keeps in-frame clones and lacks some. V, J and clone size are those of that table, while D and trimming were read from the DNA. The sample has about 180,000 clones, 80% to 90% seen once; the top ten hold over 7%. This TCR derives from a man between 50 and 59 years old with active or convalescent COVID-19. The sample was peripheral blood.

Here the CDR3 reads CATSDASGRQETQYF. CDR3 coding DNA: TGTGCCACCAGTGATGCTAGCGGGAGACAGGAGACCCAGTACTTC. V is TRBV24-1 and J is TRBJ2-5, with 10 bases that match TRBD2. CDR1 is KGHDR and CDR2 is SFDVKD in the germline V gene. The CDR3 is made up of 15 amino acids. Germline trimming cut 3 bases from V and 5 bases from J; bases unmatched to any gene: 5.